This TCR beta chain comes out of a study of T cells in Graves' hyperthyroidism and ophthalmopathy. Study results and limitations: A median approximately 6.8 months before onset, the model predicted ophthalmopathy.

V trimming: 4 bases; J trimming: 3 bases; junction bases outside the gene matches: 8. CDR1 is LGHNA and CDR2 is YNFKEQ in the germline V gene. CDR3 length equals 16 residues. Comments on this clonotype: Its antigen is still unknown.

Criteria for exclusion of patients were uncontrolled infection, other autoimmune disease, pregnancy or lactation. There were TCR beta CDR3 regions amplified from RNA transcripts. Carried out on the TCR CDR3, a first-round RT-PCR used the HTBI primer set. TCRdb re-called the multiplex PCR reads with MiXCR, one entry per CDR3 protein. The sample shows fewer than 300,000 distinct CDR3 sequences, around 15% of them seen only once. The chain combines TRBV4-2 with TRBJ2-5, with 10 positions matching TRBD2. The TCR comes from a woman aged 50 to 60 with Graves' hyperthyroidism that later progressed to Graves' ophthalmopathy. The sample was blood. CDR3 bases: TGTGCCAGCAGCCGCGGCCTCCTAGCGGGAGAAGAGACCCAGTACTTC. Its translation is CASSRGLLAGEETQYF.